Shown below are 16 T cell receptor beta chains from a single sample sequenced in a study of cytomegalovirus exposure and HLA in healthy donors. The PCR had 60 Vbeta and 13 Jbeta primers. Generated by immunoSEQ multiplex PCR, the TCRdb table keeps only in-frame clones and is missing some. The sample includes around 120,000 clones, around 76% of them seen just once. Input material: PBMCs. All receptors derive from a man aged 55 to 69 in good health and CMV-seropositive.

This clone has more than one count but fewer than ten. The chain couples TRBV18 to TRBJ2-1, with 7 bases matching TRBD1. Germline V gene lookup returns CDR1 KGHSH and CDR2 LQKENI. J lost 1 base, V lost 6 bases, and 6 bases had no gene match. This CDR3 has 15 amino acids. CDR3 nucleotide sequence: TGTGCCAGCTCTCGTCCGACAGGGTCCTACAATGAGCAGTTCTTC. Amino acids: CASSRPTGSYNEQFF.

The V gene is TRBV6-6, the J gene TRBJ1-4, with 7 bases aligning to TRBD1. Germline CDR1 MNHNY, CDR2 SVGAGI (reference sequence). The V segment lost 6 bases and the J segment 10 bases; nucleotides outside the gene matches: 8. The length of the CDR3 is 13 residues. The CDR3 region is CASSLGQEGKLFF. CDR3 nucleotides: TGTGCCAGCAGCCTAGGACAGGAGGGAAAACTGTTTTTT.

V gene TRBV13 combines with J gene TRBJ1-2; D remains ambiguous. Germline CDR1 and CDR2: PRHDT and FYEKMQ (reference sequence). V lost 7 bases and J 6 bases, leaving 18 bases between the germline ends. The CDR3 totals 14 residues. CDR3 amino acids: CASIRYVRHHGYTF. Here the CDR3 DNA reads TGTGCCAGCATTAGGTACGTCCGACATCATGGCTACACCTTC.

This clone was detected once. The chain uses TRBV30 and TRBJ1-1; TRBD1 might be the D (5 bases). Per the germline V gene, CDR1 is GTSNPN and CDR2 is SVGIG (reference sequence). The CDR3 has 14 amino acids. Deletions cut 4 bases from V and 8 bases from J, with 20 bases between. The CDR3 bases are TGTGCCTGGATCAAGAAGAATGGGGCCGCGGAAGCTTTCTTT. It translates to CAWIKKNGAAEAFF.

The rearrangement links TRBV7-3 to TRBJ1-1; D gene unclear. CDR3 length equals 13 residues. V lost 0 bases and J 1 base, leaving 3 bases between the germline ends. Per germline, CDR1 SGHTA and CDR2 FQGTGA. The DNA of the CDR3 is TGTGCCAGCAGCTTAACGAGGAACACTGAAGCTTTCTTT. Encoded protein: CASSLTRNTEAFF.

CDR3 amino acids: CASSLVQGVDTGELFF. Here the CDR3 DNA reads TGCGCCAGCAGCTTGGTACAGGGGGTCGACACCGGGGAGCTGTTTTTT. This chain links TRBV5-1 with TRBJ2-2; 8 bases are shared with TRBD1. Germline V gives CDR1 SGHRS, CDR2 YFSETQ. J was trimmed by 3 bases and V by 0 bases; bases with no gene match: 4. The CDR3 totals 16 residues.

The chain employs TRBV5-1 and TRBJ1-1; TRBD1 matches 9 bases. This CDR3 contains 16 residues. The V gene end was trimmed by 4 bases and the J gene end by 5 bases; junction bases not matched to a gene: 12. From germline, CDR1 is SGHRS and CDR2 YFSETQ. CDR3 in DNA: TGCGCCAGCAGCCCTGGCGGGACAGGGTCGGGGACTGAAGCTTTCTTT. Protein sequence: CASSPGGTGSGTEAFF.

The chain recombines TRBV7-3 with TRBJ2-1; 8 bases are shared with TRBD2. CDR1 and CDR2 from the germline V gene are SGHTA and FQGTGA. The ends lost 5 bases at V and 7 bases at J; junction bases unmatched: 4. The CDR3 covers 13 residues. CDR3 in amino acids: CASSLLAGNEQFF. The CDR3 region has the DNA TGTGCCAGCAGCCTATTAGCGGGGAATGAGCAGTTCTTC.

V gene TRBV5-4 combines with J gene TRBJ2-7, with 9 bases that match TRBD1. Per germline, CDR1 SGHNT and CDR2 YYREEE (reference sequence). V dropped 2 bases and J dropped 0; count of bases not matched to a gene: 6. The CDR3 spans 16 residues. CDR3 sequence (DNA): TGTGCCAGCAGCTTTTGGGACAGGGTAGGCTCCTACGAGCAGTACTTC. This encodes CASSFWDRVGSYEQYF.

V is TRBV5-1 and J is TRBJ2-5, with D possibly matching TRBD1 (5 bases). Germline V gives CDR1 SGHRS, CDR2 YFSETQ. The CDR3 runs 16 residues. V was trimmed by 4 bases and J by 2 bases, leaving 18 bases between them. The CDR3 region is CASSLPPRTRQETQYF. The CDR3, as DNA: TGCGCCAGCAGCCTACCTCCTCGGACACGGCAAGAGACCCAGTACTTC.

The CDR3 DNA reads as TGTGCCAGCAGTCAGCACGACGGGACCTACGAGCAGTACTTC. Its protein product is CASSQHDGTYEQYF. V is TRBV6-4 and J is TRBJ2-7, with D perhaps matching TRBD2 (5 bases). The CDR3 covers 14 residues. V lost 5 bases and J lost 2, with 13 bases in between. Germline V gene sequence: CDR1 MRHNA, CDR2 SNTAGT.

The CDR3 sequence: CASSLARMTTGSYGYTF. The CDR3 DNA follows: TGTGCCAGCAGCTTAGCGCGGATGACAACAGGTTCCTATGGCTACACCTTC. The V call is TRBV7-8, the J call TRBJ1-2, with D possibly matching TRBD1 (5 bases). V was cut by 0 bases and J by 4 bases, with 18 bases left in between. The germline V gene has CDR1 SGHVS and CDR2 FQNEAQ. CDR3 length: 17 amino acids.

This clone was recorded only once. The chain has TRBV9 and TRBJ1-1, with D unresolved. Trimming pared 2 bases from V and 2 bases from J, leaving 7 bases between. CDR1 is SGDLS, CDR2 YYNGEE, per germline. The CDR3 has 13 residues. In nucleotides, the CDR3 is TGTGCCAGCAGCGTCCTCCCCAACACTGAAGCTTTCTTT. The encoded protein is CASSVLPNTEAFF.

The V gene is TRBV7-8, the J gene TRBJ2-7; 7 positions match TRBD1. CDR3 size: 13 residues. Losses at the gene ends were 7 bases for V and 2 bases for J; bases not matched to a gene: 5. Germline V CDR1 and CDR2: SGHVS, FQNEAQ. The CDR3 sequence is CASKRGQAYEQYF. The DNA for the CDR3 is TGTGCCAGCAAGCGAGGACAGGCCTACGAGCAGTACTTC.

The table lists this clone with a few counts. This chain joins TRBV10-3 and TRBJ2-5, with 12 nucleotides matching TRBD2. The germline V gene encodes CDR1 ENHRY and CDR2 SYGVKD. This CDR3 is 15 amino acids long. Trimming at V came to 4 bases and at J to 9 bases, leaving 9 bases not matched to a gene. The CDR3 reads CAISGSSGGAQAQYF. The CDR3 nucleotides read TGTGCCATCAGTGGGTCTAGCGGGGGGGCCCAAGCCCAGTACTTC.

The chain is built from TRBV5-6 and TRBJ2-2; D gene unclear. V lost 3 bases and J lost 4, with 10 bases in between. CDR3 size: 14 residues. CDR1 SGHDT and CDR2 YYEEEE come from the germline V gene. DNA for the CDR3: TGTGCCAGCAGCTCCTCCGTTCTCACCGGGGAGCTGTTTTTT. Residues: CASSSSVLTGELFF.